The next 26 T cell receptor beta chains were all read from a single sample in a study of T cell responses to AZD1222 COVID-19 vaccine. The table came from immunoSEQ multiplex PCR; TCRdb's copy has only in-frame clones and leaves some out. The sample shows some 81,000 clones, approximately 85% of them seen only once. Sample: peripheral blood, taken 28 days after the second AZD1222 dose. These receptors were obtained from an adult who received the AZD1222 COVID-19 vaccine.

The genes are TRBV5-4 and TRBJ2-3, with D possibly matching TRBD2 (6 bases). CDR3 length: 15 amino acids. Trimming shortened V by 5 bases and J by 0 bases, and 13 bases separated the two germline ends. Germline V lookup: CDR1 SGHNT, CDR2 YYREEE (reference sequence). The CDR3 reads CASSPARGSTDTQYF. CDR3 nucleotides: TGTGCCAGCAGTCCGGCACGGGGGAGCACAGATACGCAGTATTTT.

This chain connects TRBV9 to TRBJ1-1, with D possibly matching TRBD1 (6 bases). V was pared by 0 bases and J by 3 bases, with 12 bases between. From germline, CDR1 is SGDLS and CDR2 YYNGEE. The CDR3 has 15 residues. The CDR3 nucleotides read TGTGCCAGCAGCGTAGGGGGGCTTGCGGACACTGAAGCTTTCTTT. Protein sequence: CASSVGGLADTEAFF. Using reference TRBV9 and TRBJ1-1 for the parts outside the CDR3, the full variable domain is DSGVTQTPKHLITATGQRVTLRCSPRSGDLSVYWYQQSLDQGLQFLIQYYNGEERAKGNILERFSAQQFPDLHSELNLSSLELGDSALYFCASSVGGLADTEAFFGQGTRLTVV.

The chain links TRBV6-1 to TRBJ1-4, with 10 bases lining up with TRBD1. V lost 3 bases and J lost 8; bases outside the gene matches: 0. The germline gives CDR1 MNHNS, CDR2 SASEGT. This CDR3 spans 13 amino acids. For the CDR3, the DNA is TGTGCCAGCAGTGAGGACAGGGGGGAAAAACTGTTTTTT. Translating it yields CASSEDRGEKLFF.

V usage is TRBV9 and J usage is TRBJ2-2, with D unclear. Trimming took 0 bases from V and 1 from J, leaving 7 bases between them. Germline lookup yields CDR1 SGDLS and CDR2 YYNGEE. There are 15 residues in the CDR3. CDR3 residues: CASSVDGKNTGELFF. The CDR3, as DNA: TGTGCCAGCAGCGTAGACGGCAAGAACACCGGGGAGCTGTTTTTT.

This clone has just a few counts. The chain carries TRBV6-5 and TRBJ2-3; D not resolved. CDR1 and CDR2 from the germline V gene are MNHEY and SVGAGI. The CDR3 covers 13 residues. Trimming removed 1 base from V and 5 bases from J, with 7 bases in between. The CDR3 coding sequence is TGTGCCAGCAGTTACTTATCTAGAGATACGCAGTATTTT. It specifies CASSYLSRDTQYF.

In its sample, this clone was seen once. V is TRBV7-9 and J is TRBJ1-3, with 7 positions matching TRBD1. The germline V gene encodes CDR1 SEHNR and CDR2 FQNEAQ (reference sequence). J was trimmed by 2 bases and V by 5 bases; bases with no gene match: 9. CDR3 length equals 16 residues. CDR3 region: CASSTWTGIPGNTIYF. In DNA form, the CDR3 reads TGTGCCAGCAGCACCTGGACAGGCATACCTGGAAACACCATATATTTT.

The DNA of the CDR3 is TGTGCCAGCAGCCGTTCCGGGACTAGCGGGTTTAACACCGGGGAGCTGTTTTTT. Residues: CASSRSGTSGFNTGELFF. The rearrangement joins TRBV14 to TRBJ2-2, with 12 nucleotides matching TRBD2. Germline assignment: CDR1 SGHDN and CDR2 FVKESK. This CDR3 spans 18 amino acids. V was clipped by 4 bases and J by 2 bases; unmatched bases: 8.

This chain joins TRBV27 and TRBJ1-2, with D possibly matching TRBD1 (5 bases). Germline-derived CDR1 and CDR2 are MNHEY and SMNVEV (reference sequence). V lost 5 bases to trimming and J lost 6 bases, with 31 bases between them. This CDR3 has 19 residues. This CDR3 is CASSPDPTAPGLSLNGYTF. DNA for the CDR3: TGTGCCAGCAGTCCGGACCCGACAGCCCCGGGGCTGAGCCTCAATGGCTACACCTTC.

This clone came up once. CDR3: CASTWGNSPLHF. The CDR3 DNA reads TGTGCCAGCACTTGGGGGAATTCACCCCTCCACTTT. This chain links TRBV28 with TRBJ1-6, with D perhaps TRBD1 (5 bases). This CDR3 is built from 12 residues. Trimming left V 7 bases short and J 7 bases short, with 8 bases between. The germline V gene encodes CDR1 MDHEN and CDR2 SYDVKM. The whole variable domain, filled in from reference TRBV28 and TRBJ1-6, reads DVKVTQSSRYLVKRTGEKVFLECVQDMDHENMFWYRQDPGLGLRLIYFSYDVKMKEKGDIPEGYSVSREKKERFSLILESASTNQTSMYLCASTWGNSPLHFGNGTRLTVT.

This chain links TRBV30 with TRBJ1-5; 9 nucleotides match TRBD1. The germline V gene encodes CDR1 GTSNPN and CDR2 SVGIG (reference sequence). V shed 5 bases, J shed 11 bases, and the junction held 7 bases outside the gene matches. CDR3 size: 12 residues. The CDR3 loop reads CAWSGTGTAQHF. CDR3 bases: TGTGCCTGGTCCGGGACAGGGACGGCCCAGCATTTT.

CDR3 DNA: TGTGCCAGCAGTTTCTCAGGGTCTCAGCCCCAGCATTTT. Its translation: CASSFSGSQPQHF. The chain joins TRBV12-3 or TRBV12-4 to TRBJ1-5, with TRBD1 as a possible D gene (5 bases). Trimming stripped 3 bases from V and 6 bases from J, with 9 bases between. CDR3 length: 13 amino acids.

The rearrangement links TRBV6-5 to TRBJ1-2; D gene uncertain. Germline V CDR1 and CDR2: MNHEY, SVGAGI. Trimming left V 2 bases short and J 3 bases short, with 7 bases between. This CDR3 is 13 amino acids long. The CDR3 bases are TGTGCCAGCAGTTACACACTTTACTATGGCTACACCTTC. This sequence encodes CASSYTLYYGYTF.

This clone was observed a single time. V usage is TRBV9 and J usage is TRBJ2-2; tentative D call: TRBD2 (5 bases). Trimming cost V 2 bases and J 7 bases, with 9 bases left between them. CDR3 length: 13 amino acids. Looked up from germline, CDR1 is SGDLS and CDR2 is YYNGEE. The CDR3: CASSVGDGGELFF. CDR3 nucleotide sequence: TGTGCCAGCAGCGTCGGGGATGGCGGGGAGCTGTTTTTT.

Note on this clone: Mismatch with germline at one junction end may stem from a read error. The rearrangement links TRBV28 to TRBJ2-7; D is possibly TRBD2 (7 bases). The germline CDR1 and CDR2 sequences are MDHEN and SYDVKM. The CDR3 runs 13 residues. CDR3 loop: CAGSRGGAREQYF. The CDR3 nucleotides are TGTGCCGGCAGTCGTGGGGGGGCCCGGGAGCAGTACTTC.

CDR3 residues: CASSTRRTVSGANVLTF. Written as DNA, the CDR3 is TGTGCCAGCAGTACCAGGAGGACAGTTTCGGGGGCCAACGTCCTGACTTTC. The chain carries TRBV28 and TRBJ2-6; maybe TRBD1 (6 bases). CDR1 and CDR2 from the germline V gene are MDHEN and SYDVKM. V was shortened by 5 bases and J by 4 bases, with 18 bases between the two germline ends. The CDR3 contains 17 residues. Using reference TRBV28 and TRBJ2-6 for the parts outside the CDR3, the full variable domain is DVKVTQSSRYLVKRTGEKVFLECVQDMDHENMFWYRQDPGLGLRLIYFSYDVKMKEKGDIPEGYSVSREKKERFSLILESASTNQTSMYLCASSTRRTVSGANVLTFGAGSRLTVL.

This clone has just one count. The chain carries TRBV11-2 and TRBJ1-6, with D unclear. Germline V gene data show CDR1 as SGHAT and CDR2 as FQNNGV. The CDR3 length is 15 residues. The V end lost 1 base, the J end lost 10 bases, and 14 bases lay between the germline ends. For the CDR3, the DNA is TGTGCCAGCAGCTTAGTTCCGGGATTATACTCACCCCTCCACTTT. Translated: CASSLVPGLYSPLHF.

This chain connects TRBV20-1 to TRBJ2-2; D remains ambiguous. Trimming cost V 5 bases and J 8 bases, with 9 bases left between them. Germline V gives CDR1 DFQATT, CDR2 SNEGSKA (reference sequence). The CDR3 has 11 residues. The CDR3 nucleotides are TGCAGTGCTTTTGGGCAGGGGGAGCTGTTTTTT. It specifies CSAFGQGELFF.

CDR3 sequence: CASSPPSLRQETQYF. DNA for the CDR3: TGTGCCAGCTCACCACCGTCACTCCGACAAGAGACCCAGTACTTC. This chain joins TRBV18 and TRBJ2-5; D not certain. CDR3 length equals 15 residues. V lost 0 bases and J lost 2, with 10 bases in between. The germline gives CDR1 KGHSH, CDR2 LQKENI.

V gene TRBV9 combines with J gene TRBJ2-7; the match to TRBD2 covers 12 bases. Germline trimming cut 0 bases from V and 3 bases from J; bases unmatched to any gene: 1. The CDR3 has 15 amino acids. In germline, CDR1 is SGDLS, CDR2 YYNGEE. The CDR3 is CASSVATSGSYEQYF. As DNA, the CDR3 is TGTGCCAGCAGCGTAGCGACTAGCGGGAGCTACGAGCAGTACTTC.

For the CDR3, the DNA is TGTGCCATCCCGACGGGGAACACTGAAGCTTTCTTT. Its translation: CAIPTGNTEAFF. The chain joins TRBV6-5 to TRBJ1-1; D is uncertain. Germline V gene data show CDR1 as MNHEY and CDR2 as SVGAGI. The ends were cut back, 10 bases at V and 1 base at J, with 10 bases in the middle. The CDR3 is 12 residues long.

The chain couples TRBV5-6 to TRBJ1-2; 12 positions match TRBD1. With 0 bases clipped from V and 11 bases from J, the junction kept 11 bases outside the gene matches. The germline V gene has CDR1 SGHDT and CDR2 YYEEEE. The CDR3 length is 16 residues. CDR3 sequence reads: CASSLVSPGQGARYTF. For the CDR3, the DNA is TGTGCCAGCAGCTTGGTTTCTCCGGGACAGGGGGCGAGATACACCTTC.

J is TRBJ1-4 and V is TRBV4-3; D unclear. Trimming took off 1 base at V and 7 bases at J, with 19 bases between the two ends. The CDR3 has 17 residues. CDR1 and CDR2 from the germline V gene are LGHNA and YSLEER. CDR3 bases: TGCGCCAGCAGCCAAGCCAAGGGAAATTACGGGCTTGAAAAACTGTTTTTT. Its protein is CASSQAKGNYGLEKLFF.

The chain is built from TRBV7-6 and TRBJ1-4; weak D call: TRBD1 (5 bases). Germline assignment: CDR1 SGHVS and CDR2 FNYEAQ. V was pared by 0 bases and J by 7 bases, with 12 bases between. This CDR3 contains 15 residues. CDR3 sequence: CASSLAGELVEKLFF. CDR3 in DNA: TGTGCCAGCAGCTTAGCAGGGGAATTGGTTGAAAAACTGTTTTTT.

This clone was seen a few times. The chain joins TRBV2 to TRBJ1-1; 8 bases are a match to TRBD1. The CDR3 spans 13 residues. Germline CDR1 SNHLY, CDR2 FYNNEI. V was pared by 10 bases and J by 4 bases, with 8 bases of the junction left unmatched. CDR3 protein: CATEPGQATEAFF. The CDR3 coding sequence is TGTGCCACCGAACCGGGACAGGCCACTGAAGCTTTCTTT. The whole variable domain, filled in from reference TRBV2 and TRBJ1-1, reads EPEVTQTPSHQVTQMGQEVILRCVPISNHLYFYWYRQILGQKVEFLVSFYNNEISEKSEIFDDQFSVERPDGSNFTLKIRSTKLEDSAMYFCATEPGQATEAFFGQGTRLTVV.

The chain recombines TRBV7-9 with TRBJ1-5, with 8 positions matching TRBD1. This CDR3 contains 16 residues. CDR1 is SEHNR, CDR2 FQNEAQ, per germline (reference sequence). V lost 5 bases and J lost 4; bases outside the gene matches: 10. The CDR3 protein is CASSNGQGSRNQPQHF. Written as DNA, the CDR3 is TGTGCCAGCAGCAACGGACAGGGATCAAGAAATCAGCCCCAGCATTTT.

The CDR3 is CASSQRQGTDTQYF. As DNA, the CDR3 is TGTGCCAGCAGCCAGAGACAGGGTACGGATACGCAGTATTTT. V gene TRBV7-2 combines with J gene TRBJ2-3, with 7 bases aligning to TRBD1. V trimming: 5 bases; J trimming: 6 bases; junction bases outside the gene matches: 8. Germline V CDR1 and CDR2: SGHTA, FQGNSA. The CDR3 runs to 14 residues.